The 15 T cell receptor beta chains listed next were all sequenced from one sample in a study of cytomegalovirus exposure and HLA in healthy donors. PCR involved 60 Vbeta and 13 Jbeta primers. Sequenced by immunoSEQ multiplex PCR; TCRdb stores in-frame clones only, minus some. The sample shows under 40,000 clones, and about 3.6% sits with its ten largest clones. Sequenced input: PBMCs. The receptors come from a woman between 40 and 55 years old in good health and CMV-seropositive.

This chain connects TRBV28 to TRBJ2-2; 7 nucleotides align to TRBD1. Germline loops: CDR1 MDHEN, CDR2 SYDVKM. The J segment lost 0 bases and the V segment lost 10 bases, leaving 5 bases of the junction unmatched. The CDR3 runs 14 residues. The chain's CDR3 is CATRTGANTGELFF. The CDR3, as DNA: TGTGCCACCCGGACAGGAGCGAACACCGGGGAGCTGTTTTTT. The full variable domain, its missing parts supplied by reference TRBV28 and TRBJ2-2, is DVKVTQSSRYLVKRTGEKVFLECVQDMDHENMFWYRQDPGLGLRLIYFSYDVKMKEKGDIPEGYSVSREKKERFSLILESASTNQTSMYLCATRTGANTGELFFGEGSRLTVL.

The chain links TRBV5-1 to TRBJ1-2, with a weak D call TRBD1 (5 bases). This CDR3 comprises 14 residues. Germline V gene sequence: CDR1 SGHRS, CDR2 YFSETQ. V was trimmed by 4 bases and J by 4 bases, leaving 14 bases between them. The CDR3 reads CASSVRVGSYGYTF. Here the CDR3 DNA reads TGCGCCAGCAGCGTCAGGGTGGGAAGCTATGGCTACACCTTC.

The gene calls are TRBV7-2 and TRBJ2-7, with 10 bases lining up with TRBD1. Germline assignment: CDR1 SGHTA and CDR2 FQGNSA. The CDR3 is 15 residues long. V shed 5 bases and J 6 bases; nucleotides not matched to a gene: 10. CDR3 DNA sequence: TGTGCCAGCAGCCCACAGGGACAGGGGAGCCGCGAGCAGTACTTC. Translating it yields CASSPQGQGSREQYF.

The rearrangement joins TRBV28 to TRBJ2-1; 10 bases line up with TRBD2. Germline CDR1 is MDHEN and CDR2 is SYDVKM. The CDR3 has 15 amino acids. V lost 8 bases, J lost 4 bases, and 8 bases stayed unmatched. The CDR3 reads CASLSGREEYNEQFF. CDR3 coding DNA: TGTGCCAGCCTAAGCGGGAGGGAAGAATACAATGAGCAGTTCTTC.

The gene calls are TRBV5-7 and TRBJ1-1; 8 bases align to TRBD1. TRBV5-7 is given ORF status, its function remaining uncertain. With 3 bases clipped from V and 2 bases from J, the junction kept 6 bases outside the gene matches. The CDR3 totals 15 residues. The CDR3 nucleotides read TGTGCCAGCAGCTGCTACAGGGGGTGTAACACTGAAGCTTTCTTT. Translated: CASSCYRGCNTEAFF.

J is TRBJ2-6 and V is TRBV7-8, with 8 bases matching TRBD1. V shed 5 bases and J 0 bases; nucleotides not matched to a gene: 3. Germline CDR1 reads SGHVS; CDR2 reads FQNEAQ. This CDR3 comprises 16 residues. In DNA, the CDR3 is TGTGCCAGCAGCAGGACAGGGAGCTCTGGGGCCAACGTCCTGACTTTC. Translated: CASSRTGSSGANVLTF.

Written as DNA, the CDR3 is TGCAGCGTTGGGGGCGGGAGTCTTTTATACGAGCAGTACTTC. It encodes CSVGGGSLLYEQYF. This chain uses TRBV29-1 with TRBJ2-7, with 7 bases identical to TRBD2. The V and J ends lost 4 bases and 4 bases, in that order; junction bases with no gene match: 10. The CDR3 runs to 14 residues. Germline V gene sequence: CDR1 SQVTM, CDR2 ANQGSEA.

This sequence joins TRBV27 and TRBJ2-1, with 8 nucleotides matching TRBD1. CDR1 is MNHEY, CDR2 SMNVEV, per germline (reference sequence). CDR3 length equals 13 residues. V was pared by 7 bases and J by 7 bases, with 6 bases of the junction left unmatched. CDR3 sequence (DNA): TGTGCCAGCATGGCAGGGGGCGGGAATGAGCAGTTCTTC. Its protein product is CASMAGGGNEQFF.

The chain combines TRBV6-6 with TRBJ2-2; 12 bases are a match to TRBD2. The germline CDR1 and CDR2 sequences are MNHNY and SVGAGI (reference sequence). This CDR3 is 16 amino acids long. The J segment lost 6 bases and the V segment lost 6 bases, leaving 8 bases of the junction unmatched. CDR3: CASRDPSGRASGELFF. The CDR3 DNA sequence: TGTGCCAGCAGGGACCCTAGCGGGAGGGCCTCCGGGGAGCTGTTTTTT.

The V and J genes are TRBV30 and TRBJ1-6; 7 positions match TRBD1. The CDR3 length is 13 residues. The J segment lost 14 bases and the V segment lost 3 bases, leaving 10 bases of the junction unmatched. From germline, CDR1 is GTSNPN and CDR2 SVGIG (reference sequence). The CDR3 DNA reads as TGTGCCTGGAGCTTTCAGGGGGTTAGGTCCCTCCACTTT. This codes for CAWSFQGVRSLHF.

This rearrangement joins TRBV4-1 to TRBJ2-5; TRBD2 agrees at 11 bases. The CDR3 is 16 amino acids. Unmatched junction bases numbered 3, after V lost 2 bases and J lost 1 base. CDR1 and CDR2 (germline): MGHRA, YSYEKL. CDR3 region: CASSQTGTSGQETQYF. In DNA, the CDR3 is TGCGCCAGCAGCCAAACCGGGACTAGCGGCCAAGAGACCCAGTACTTC.

V is TRBV4-3 and J is TRBJ2-1; tentative D call: TRBD2 (6 bases). Trimming removed 4 bases from V and 5 bases from J, with 15 bases in between. The CDR3 covers 15 residues. The germline V gene has CDR1 LGHNA and CDR2 YSLEER. In DNA form, the CDR3 reads TGCGCCAGCAGCCCAAGGCCTACTAGCCACAATGAGCAGTTCTTC. It yields the protein CASSPRPTSHNEQFF.

V gene TRBV18 combines with J gene TRBJ2-1, with D possibly TRBD2 on 6 matching bases. This CDR3 is 11 amino acids long. Trimming removed 6 bases from V and 15 bases from J, with 15 bases in between. Per germline, CDR1 KGHSH and CDR2 LQKENI. CDR3 DNA: TGTGCCAGCTCCAAATCGGGAGCCGGGTTCTTC. It translates to CASSKSGAGFF. Supplemented by reference TRBV18 and TRBJ2-1, the full variable domain reads NAGVMQNPRHLVRRRGQEARLRCSPMKGHSHVYWYRQLPEEGLKFMVYLQKENIIDESGMPKERFSAEFPKEGPSILRIQQVVRGDSAAYFCASSKSGAGFFGPGTRLTVL.

J is TRBJ2-1 and V is TRBV5-1; 8 nucleotides align to TRBD2. From germline, CDR1 is SGHRS and CDR2 YFSETQ. The junction had 7 bases not matched to a gene; V was cut back by 4 bases and J by 7 bases. The CDR3 length is 14 residues. The CDR3: CASSPMTSVNEQFF. The DNA of the CDR3 is TGCGCCAGCAGCCCTATGACTAGCGTAAATGAGCAGTTCTTC.

This chain links TRBV15 with TRBJ2-2, with 10 bases lining up with TRBD2. The CDR3 runs 15 residues. CDR1 LNHNV and CDR2 YYDKDF come from the germline V gene (reference sequence). V lost 3 bases and J lost 3; bases outside the gene matches: 1. The CDR3 sequence is CATSSLAGDTGELFF. CDR3 coding DNA: TGTGCCACCAGCAGCCTAGCGGGAGACACCGGGGAGCTGTTTTTT.